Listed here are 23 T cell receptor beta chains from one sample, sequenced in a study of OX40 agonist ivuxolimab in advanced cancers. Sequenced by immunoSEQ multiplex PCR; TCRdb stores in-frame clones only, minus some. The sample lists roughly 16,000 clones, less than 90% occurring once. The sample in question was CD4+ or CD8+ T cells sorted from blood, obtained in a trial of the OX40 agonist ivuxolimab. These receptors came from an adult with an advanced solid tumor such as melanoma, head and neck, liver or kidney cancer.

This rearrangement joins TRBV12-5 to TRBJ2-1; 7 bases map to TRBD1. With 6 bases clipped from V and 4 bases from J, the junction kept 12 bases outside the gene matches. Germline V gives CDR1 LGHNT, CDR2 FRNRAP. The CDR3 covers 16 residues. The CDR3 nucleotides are TGTGCTAGTGGCCCACGACAGGGATTGGGGTACAATGAGCAGTTCTTC. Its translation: CASGPRQGLGYNEQFF. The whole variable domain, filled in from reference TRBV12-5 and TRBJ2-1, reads DARVTQTPRHKVTEMGQEVTMRCQPILGHNTVFWYRQTMMQGLELLAYFRNRAPLDDSGMPKDRFSAEMPDATLATLKIQPSEPRDSAVYFCASGPRQGLGYNEQFFGPGTRLTVL.

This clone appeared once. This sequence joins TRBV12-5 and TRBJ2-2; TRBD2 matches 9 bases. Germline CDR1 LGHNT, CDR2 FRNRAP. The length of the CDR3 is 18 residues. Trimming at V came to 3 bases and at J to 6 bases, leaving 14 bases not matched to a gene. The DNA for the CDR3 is TGTGCTAGTGGTTTTTCAGCGGTAGCGGGAGTCTTCTCCGGGGAGCTGTTTTTT. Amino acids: CASGFSAVAGVFSGELFF. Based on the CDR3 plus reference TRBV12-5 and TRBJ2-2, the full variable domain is DARVTQTPRHKVTEMGQEVTMRCQPILGHNTVFWYRQTMMQGLELLAYFRNRAPLDDSGMPKDRFSAEMPDATLATLKIQPSEPRDSAVYFCASGFSAVAGVFSGELFFGEGSRLTVL.

The CDR3: CASSVGTGGGMGFSEQYF. The DNA for the CDR3 is TGTGCCAGCAGCGTAGGGACAGGGGGCGGAATGGGTTTCTCCGAGCAGTACTTC. The chain combines TRBV9 with TRBJ2-7; the match to TRBD1 covers 11 bases. After removal of 0 bases from V and 6 bases from J, the junction contained 14 bases not matched to a gene. Germline V gene data show CDR1 as SGDLS and CDR2 as YYNGEE. This CDR3 has 18 residues.

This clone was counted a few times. The CDR3 nucleotides are TGTGCCAGTAGTATTAGGGGGACTGGCTACACCTTC. Translating gives CASSIRGTGYTF. The chain couples TRBV19 to TRBJ1-2, with D possibly matching TRBD1 (6 bases). The CDR3 consists of 12 residues. Germline V CDR1 and CDR2: LNHDA, SQIVND (reference sequence). Between the trimmed V and J ends, which lost 3 bases and 7 bases, there was a span of 9 bases.

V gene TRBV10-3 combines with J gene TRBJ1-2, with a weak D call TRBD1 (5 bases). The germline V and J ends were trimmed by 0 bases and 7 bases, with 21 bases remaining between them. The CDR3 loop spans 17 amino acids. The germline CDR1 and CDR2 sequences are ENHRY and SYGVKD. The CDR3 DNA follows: TGTGCCATCAGTGAGTCGAGTTTGGGACTTCGCGTCGTTGGCTACACCTTC. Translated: CAISESSLGLRVVGYTF.

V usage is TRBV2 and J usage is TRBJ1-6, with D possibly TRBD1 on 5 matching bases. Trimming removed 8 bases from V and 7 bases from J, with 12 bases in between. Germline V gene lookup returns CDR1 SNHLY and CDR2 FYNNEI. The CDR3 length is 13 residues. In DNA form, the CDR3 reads TGTGCCAGCTCGTGGGACGCAAATTCACCCCTCCACTTT. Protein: CASSWDANSPLHF.

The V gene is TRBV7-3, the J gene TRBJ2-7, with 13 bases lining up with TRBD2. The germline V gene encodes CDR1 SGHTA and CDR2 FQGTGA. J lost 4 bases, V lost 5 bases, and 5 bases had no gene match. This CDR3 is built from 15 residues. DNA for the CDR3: TGTGCCAGCAGCACCGGACTAGCGGGAGTGTACGAGCAGTACTTC. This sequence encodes CASSTGLAGVYEQYF.

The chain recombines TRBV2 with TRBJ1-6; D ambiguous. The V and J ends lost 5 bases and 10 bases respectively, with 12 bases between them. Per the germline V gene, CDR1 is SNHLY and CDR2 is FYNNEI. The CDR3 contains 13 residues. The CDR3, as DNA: TGTGCCAGCAGTCCCCGTTGGGAGTCACCCCTCCACTTT. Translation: CASSPRWESPLHF.

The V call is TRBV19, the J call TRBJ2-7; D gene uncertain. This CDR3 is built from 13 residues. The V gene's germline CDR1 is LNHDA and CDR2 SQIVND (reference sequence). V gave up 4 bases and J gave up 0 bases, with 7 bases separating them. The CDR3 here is CASSKNPSYEQYF. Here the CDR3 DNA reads TGTGCCAGTAGTAAGAATCCCTCCTACGAGCAGTACTTC.

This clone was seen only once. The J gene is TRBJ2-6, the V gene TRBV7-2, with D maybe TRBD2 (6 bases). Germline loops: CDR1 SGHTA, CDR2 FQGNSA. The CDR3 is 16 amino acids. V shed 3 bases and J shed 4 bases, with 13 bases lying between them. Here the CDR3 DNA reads TGTGCCAGCAGCTTGGGCCCGCGGGGAGGGGCCAACGTCCTGACTTTC. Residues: CASSLGPRGGANVLTF.

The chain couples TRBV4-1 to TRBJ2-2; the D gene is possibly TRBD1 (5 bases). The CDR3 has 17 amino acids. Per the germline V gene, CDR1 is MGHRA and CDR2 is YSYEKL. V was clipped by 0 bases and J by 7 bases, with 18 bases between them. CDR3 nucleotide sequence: TGCGCCAGCAGCCAAGATCAGGGCGGAAGGATGAACGGGGAGCTGTTTTTT. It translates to CASSQDQGGRMNGELFF.

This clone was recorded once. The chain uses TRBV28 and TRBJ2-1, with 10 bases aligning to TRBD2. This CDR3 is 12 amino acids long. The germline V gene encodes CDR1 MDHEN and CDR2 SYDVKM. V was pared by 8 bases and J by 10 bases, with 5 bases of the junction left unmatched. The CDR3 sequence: CASPSGSGEQFF. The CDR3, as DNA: TGTGCCAGCCCTAGCGGGAGTGGGGAGCAGTTCTTC. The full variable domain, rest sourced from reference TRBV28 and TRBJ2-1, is DVKVTQSSRYLVKRTGEKVFLECVQDMDHENMFWYRQDPGLGLRLIYFSYDVKMKEKGDIPEGYSVSREKKERFSLILESASTNQTSMYLCASPSGSGEQFFGPGTRLTVL.

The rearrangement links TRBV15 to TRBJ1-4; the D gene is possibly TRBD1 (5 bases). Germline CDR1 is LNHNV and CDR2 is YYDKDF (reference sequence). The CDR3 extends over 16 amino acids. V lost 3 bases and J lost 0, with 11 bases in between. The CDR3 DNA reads TGTGCCACCAGCAGGGGGACGCGTGCAACTAATGAAAAACTGTTTTTT. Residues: CATSRGTRATNEKLFF. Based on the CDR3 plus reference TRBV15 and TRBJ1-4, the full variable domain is DAMVIQNPRYQVTQFGKPVTLSCSQTLNHNVMYWYQQKSSQAPKLLFHYYDKDFNNEADTPDNFQSRRPNTSFCFLDIRSPGLGDTAMYLCATSRGTRATNEKLFFGSGTQLSVL.

CDR3 DNA: TGCAGCGTTGACGTGCGAAGCCCCACAGATACGCAGTATTTT. It is translated as CSVDVRSPTDTQYF. The chain employs TRBV29-1 and TRBJ2-3; D is undetermined. CDR1 is SQVTM, CDR2 ANQGSEA, per germline. CDR3 length: 14 residues. V was pared by 3 bases and J by 2 bases, with 12 bases between.

For the CDR3, the DNA is TGTGCCAGCAGGGGGTCGGGACAGGGCTACGAGCAGTACTTC. It is translated as CASRGSGQGYEQYF. The chain links TRBV28 to TRBJ2-7; TRBD1 agrees at 9 bases. The V segment lost 6 bases and the J segment 3 bases; nucleotides outside the gene matches: 6. CDR3 length equals 14 residues. Germline V gene sequence: CDR1 MDHEN, CDR2 SYDVKM. Based on the CDR3 plus reference TRBV28 and TRBJ2-7, the full variable domain is DVKVTQSSRYLVKRTGEKVFLECVQDMDHENMFWYRQDPGLGLRLIYFSYDVKMKEKGDIPEGYSVSREKKERFSLILESASTNQTSMYLCASRGSGQGYEQYFGPGTRLTVT.

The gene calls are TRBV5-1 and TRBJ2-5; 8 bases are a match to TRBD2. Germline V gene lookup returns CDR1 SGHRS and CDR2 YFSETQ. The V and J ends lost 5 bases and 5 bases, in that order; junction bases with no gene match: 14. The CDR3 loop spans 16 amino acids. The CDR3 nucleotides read TGCGCCAGCAGTTTCAGCGCGGGAGGCCCTTGGGAGACCCAGTACTTC. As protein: CASSFSAGGPWETQYF.

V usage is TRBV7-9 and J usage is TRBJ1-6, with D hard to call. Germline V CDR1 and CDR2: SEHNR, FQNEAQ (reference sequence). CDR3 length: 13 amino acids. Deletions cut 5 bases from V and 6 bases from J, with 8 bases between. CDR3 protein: CASSAQVNSPLHF. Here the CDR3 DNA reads TGTGCCAGCAGCGCGCAGGTTAATTCACCCCTCCACTTT.

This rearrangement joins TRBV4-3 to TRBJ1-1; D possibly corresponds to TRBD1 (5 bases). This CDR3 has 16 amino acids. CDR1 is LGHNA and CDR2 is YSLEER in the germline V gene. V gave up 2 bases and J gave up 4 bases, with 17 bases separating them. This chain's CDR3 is CASSQHPLGGSTEAFF. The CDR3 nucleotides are TGCGCCAGCAGCCAACACCCCCTCGGGGGAAGCACTGAAGCTTTCTTT.

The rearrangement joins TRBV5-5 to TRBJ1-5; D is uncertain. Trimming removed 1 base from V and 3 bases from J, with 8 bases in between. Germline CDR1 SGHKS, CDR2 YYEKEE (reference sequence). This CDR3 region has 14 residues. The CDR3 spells CASSLRETNQPQHF. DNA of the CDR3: TGTGCCAGCAGCTTGAGAGAGACCAATCAGCCCCAGCATTTT.

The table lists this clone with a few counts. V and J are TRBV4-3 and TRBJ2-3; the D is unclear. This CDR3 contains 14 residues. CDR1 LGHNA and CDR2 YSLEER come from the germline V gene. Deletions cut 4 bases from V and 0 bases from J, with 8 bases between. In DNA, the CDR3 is TGCGCCAGCAGCCTTGTCGGGAGCACAGATACGCAGTATTTT. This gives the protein CASSLVGSTDTQYF.

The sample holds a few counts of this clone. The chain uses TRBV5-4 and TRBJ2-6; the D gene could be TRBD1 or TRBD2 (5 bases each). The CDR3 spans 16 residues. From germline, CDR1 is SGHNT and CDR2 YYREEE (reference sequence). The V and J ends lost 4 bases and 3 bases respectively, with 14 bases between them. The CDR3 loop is CASSGGPMGGANVLTF. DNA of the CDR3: TGTGCCAGCAGCGGGGGACCCATGGGTGGGGCCAACGTCCTGACTTTC.

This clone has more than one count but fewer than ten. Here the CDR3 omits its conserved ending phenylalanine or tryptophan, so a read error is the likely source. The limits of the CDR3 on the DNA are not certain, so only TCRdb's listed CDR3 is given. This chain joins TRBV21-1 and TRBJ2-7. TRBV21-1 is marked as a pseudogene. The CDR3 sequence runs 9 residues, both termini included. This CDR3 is CASSTGRTL.

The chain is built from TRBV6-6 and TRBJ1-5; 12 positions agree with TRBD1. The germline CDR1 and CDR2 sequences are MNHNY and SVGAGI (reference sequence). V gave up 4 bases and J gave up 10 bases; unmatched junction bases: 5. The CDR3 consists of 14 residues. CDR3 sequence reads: CASSSGTGGKPQHF. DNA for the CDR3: TGTGCCAGCAGTTCCGGGACAGGGGGCAAACCCCAGCATTTT.